This T cell receptor beta chain is drawn from a study of long-term antiretroviral therapy in people with HIV. Study details: First collections came about a decade before the 2015 immediate-ART recommendation.

The germline CDR1 and CDR2 sequences are SGHNT and YENEEA. Trimming pared 5 bases from V and 0 bases from J, leaving 11 bases between. There are 15 residues in the CDR3. Study-wide points: CDR3 length ranges were narrower in HIV repertoires than in controls. ART adherence, viral resistance and therapy changes went unrecorded.

About this clone: As yet, its antigen is unknown.

Sequencing used immunoSEQ v3.0 at survey level. The protocol was immunoSEQ multiplex PCR, while the TCRdb copy is restricted to in-frame clones and leaves out a portion. The data show under 9,000 clones, 81% seen once. Ahead of DNA extraction, samples held roughly 0.95-11 million cryopreserved PBMC each. The gene calls are TRBV11-3 and TRBJ2-1, with D unclear. Sequenced here: unsorted PBMCs, sampled less than 2.7 years before starting antiretroviral therapy. This clonotype originated in a man aged 35 to 55 with HIV. The CDR3 protein is CASSLSYSSYNEQFF. DNA for the CDR3: TGTGCCAGCAGCCTTTCCTACAGCTCCTACAATGAGCAGTTCTTC. The full variable domain, in which reference TRBV11-3 and TRBJ2-1 provide the parts outside the CDR3, is EAGVVQSPRYKIIEKKQPVAFWCNPISGHNTLYWYLQNLGQGPELLIRYENEEAVDDSQLPKDRFSAERLKGVDSTLKIQPAELGDSAVYLCASSLSYSSYNEQFFGPGTRLTVL.